The 28 T cell receptor beta chains reported below all come from one sample, sequenced in a study of T cell responses to AZD1222 COVID-19 vaccine. Using immunoSEQ multiplex PCR, the repertoire was profiled, and TCRdb retains in-frame clones only, with some absent. The table shows 65,000 to 80,000 clones, with 75% to 90% occurring only once. The source was peripheral blood, collected on day 0 of AZD1222 vaccination. Every receptor here comes from an adult in good health.

The chain links TRBV15 to TRBJ2-3; tentative D call: TRBD2 (5 bases). V was trimmed by 0 bases and J by 1 base, leaving 11 bases between them. The CDR3 is 16 residues long. Germline CDR1 is LNHNV and CDR2 is YYDKDF (reference sequence). In nucleotides, the CDR3 is TGTGCCACCAGCAGAGAGAGGGTCCCGCGCACAGATACGCAGTATTTT. Protein product: CATSRERVPRTDTQYF.

The chain couples TRBV11-3 to TRBJ2-4, with D possibly matching TRBD1 (5 bases). Germline CDR1 and CDR2: SGHNT and YENEEA. The CDR3 consists of 15 residues. The V end was cut by 5 bases, the J end by 0 bases, with 11 bases between. CDR3 loop: CASSQTVLAKNIQYF. For the CDR3, the DNA is TGTGCCAGCAGCCAGACAGTACTAGCCAAAAACATTCAGTACTTC.

The genes are TRBV6-6 and TRBJ2-2; unclear D gene. V was shortened by 2 bases and J by 11 bases, with 9 bases between the two germline ends. Germline CDR1 is MNHNY and CDR2 is SVGAGI (reference sequence). CDR3 length equals 12 residues. CDR3 DNA sequence: TGTGCCAGCAGTTACGGGTCAGGAGAGCTGTTTTTT. Protein product: CASSYGSGELFF.

The V and J genes are TRBV19 and TRBJ2-2; tentative D call: TRBD1 (5 bases). Germline lookup yields CDR1 LNHDA and CDR2 SQIVND (reference sequence). CDR3 size: 16 residues. Trimming pared 2 bases from V and 3 bases from J, leaving 13 bases between. For the CDR3, the DNA is TGTGCCAGTAGTATAACCCTGATAGGGGACACCGGGGAGCTGTTTTTT. Protein sequence: CASSITLIGDTGELFF.

The chain recombines TRBV7-9 with TRBJ1-1; no firm D call. Germline CDR1 is SEHNR and CDR2 is FQNEAQ (reference sequence). There are 12 residues in the CDR3. V lost 3 bases, J lost 3 bases, and 5 bases lay in between. The CDR3 loop reads CASSFGDTEAFF. For the CDR3, the DNA is TGTGCCAGCAGCTTCGGGGACACTGAAGCTTTCTTT.

This rearrangement joins TRBV7-6 to TRBJ2-7; 9 nucleotides align to TRBD2. The CDR3 consists of 15 residues. Germline values: CDR1 SGHVS, CDR2 FNYEAQ. V lost 5 bases, J lost 4 bases, and 9 bases stayed unmatched. CDR3 residues: CASSPSGTLEYEQYF. In nucleotides, the CDR3 is TGTGCCAGCAGCCCTAGCGGGACCCTTGAGTACGAGCAGTACTTC.

V usage is TRBV10-1 and J usage is TRBJ1-5; 8 bases fit TRBD1. V was clipped by 8 bases and J by 3 bases; unmatched bases: 9. The CDR3 consists of 15 residues. Germline V gives CDR1 WNHNN, CDR2 SYGVQD (reference sequence). CDR3 loop: CASSRDRPSNQPQHF. CDR3 nucleotide sequence: TGCGCCAGCTCCCGGGACAGGCCCTCCAATCAGCCCCAGCATTTT.

The gene calls are TRBV11-3 and TRBJ1-1; unclear D gene. Trimming cost V 4 bases and J 0 bases, with 9 bases left between them. Per germline, CDR1 SGHNT and CDR2 YENEEA. CDR3 length: 14 residues. The CDR3 here is CASSSTPLNTEAFF. The CDR3 DNA is TGTGCCAGCAGCTCAACTCCCTTGAACACTGAAGCTTTCTTT.

This chain connects TRBV12-3 or TRBV12-4 to TRBJ2-1; D gene ambiguous. This CDR3 spans 13 amino acids. Deletions cut 6 bases from V and 6 bases from J, with 12 bases between. CDR3 residues: CASSPPPRNEQFF. The CDR3 coding sequence is TGTGCCAGCAGCCCGCCCCCCCGCAATGAGCAGTTCTTC.

The chain uses TRBV5-4 and TRBJ2-3, with 8 positions matching TRBD2. Unmatched junction bases numbered 10, after V lost 4 bases and J lost 3 bases. This CDR3 region has 16 residues. Per the germline V gene, CDR1 is SGHNT and CDR2 is YYREEE (reference sequence). The CDR3 region has the DNA TGTGCCAGCAGCCAACCGGGAGGGGTTGGGACAGATACGCAGTATTTT. This sequence encodes CASSQPGGVGTDTQYF.

The gene calls are TRBV28 and TRBJ1-2, with D possibly TRBD1 on 5 matching bases. Trimming shortened V by 7 bases and J by 5 bases, and 20 bases separated the two germline ends. Germline V gene lookup returns CDR1 MDHEN and CDR2 SYDVKM. CDR3 length: 15 amino acids. For the CDR3, the DNA is TGTGCCAGCACCCAGTCGGGGGAGAAAGGATATGGCTACACCTTC. Its protein is CASTQSGEKGYGYTF.

The chain has TRBV6-5 and TRBJ1-5, with D uncertain. The CDR3 spans 15 residues. CDR1 is MNHEY and CDR2 is SVGAGI in the germline V gene. V was clipped by 4 bases and J by 0 bases, with 10 bases between them. The CDR3 here is CASSSPAYSNQPQHF. As DNA, the CDR3 is TGTGCCAGCAGTTCCCCAGCCTATAGCAATCAGCCCCAGCATTTT.

V usage is TRBV4-1 and J usage is TRBJ2-1, with 8 bases fitting TRBD2. V lost 6 bases and J lost 5; bases outside the gene matches: 9. This CDR3 has 15 residues. CDR1 and CDR2 from the germline V gene are MGHRA and YSYEKL. The CDR3 DNA is TGCGCCAGCAGATCCAGCGGGAGCTTCCACAATGAGCAGTTCTTC. Residues: CASRSSGSFHNEQFF.

V is TRBV27 and J is TRBJ2-1; D might be TRBD1 or TRBD2, each matching 5 bases. The V gene's germline CDR1 is MNHEY and CDR2 SMNVEV (reference sequence). The CDR3 totals 13 residues. V was pared by 2 bases and J by 9 bases, with 11 bases between. In DNA, the CDR3 is TGTGCCAGCAGTTTACAGGGAGTGGGTGAGCAGTTCTTC. Its protein product is CASSLQGVGEQFF.

This chain uses TRBV25-1 with TRBJ2-1; D is ambiguous. V lost 6 bases, J lost 1 base, and 10 bases lay in between. The CDR3 extends over 14 amino acids. CDR1 and CDR2 (germline): MGHDK, SYGVNS. CDR3 sequence: CASRGFSSYNEQFF. As DNA, the CDR3 is TGTGCCAGCAGGGGGTTTAGTTCCTACAATGAGCAGTTCTTC. The whole variable domain, filled in from reference TRBV25-1 and TRBJ2-1, reads EADIYQTPRYLVIGTGKKITLECSQTMGHDKMYWYQQDPGMELHLIHYSYGVNSTEKGDLSSESTVSRIRTEHFPLTLESARPSHTSQYLCASRGFSSYNEQFFGPGTRLTVL.

The CDR3 bases are TGTGCCAGCAGCGTCCCGTTAGTATCAGATACGCAGTATTTT. This codes for CASSVPLVSDTQYF. The chain recombines TRBV5-4 with TRBJ2-3, with unresolved D. This CDR3 contains 14 residues. The germline V gene has CDR1 SGHNT and CDR2 YYREEE (reference sequence). V was cut by 4 bases and J by 4 bases, with 13 bases left in between.

J is TRBJ2-1 and V is TRBV5-6; D not certain. Trimming pared 4 bases from V and 6 bases from J, leaving 11 bases between. The CDR3 loop spans 13 amino acids. CDR1 and CDR2 from the germline V gene are SGHDT and YYEEEE. The CDR3 coding sequence is TGTGCCAGCAGCCAATATCACGTCAATGAGCAGTTCTTC. Its translation is CASSQYHVNEQFF.

As DNA, the CDR3 is TGTGCCAGCAGGGGAGGCCCCTCGGCCTACAATGAGCAGTTCTTC. As protein: CASRGGPSAYNEQFF. This chain joins TRBV11-3 and TRBJ2-1; possibly TRBD2 for D (6 bases). CDR1 and CDR2 from the germline V gene are SGHNT and YENEEA. This CDR3 region has 15 residues. Trimming pared 6 bases from V and 2 bases from J, leaving 14 bases between.

The rearrangement joins TRBV10-1 to TRBJ1-5; the D gene is possibly TRBD1 (5 bases). V was clipped by 5 bases and J by 4 bases, with 9 bases between them. Germline V CDR1 and CDR2: WNHNN, SYGVQD (reference sequence). CDR3 length equals 13 residues. The CDR3 region is CASSSGQNQPQHF. The CDR3 nucleotides read TGCGCCAGCAGTTCAGGGCAGAATCAGCCCCAGCATTTT.

This clone has a handful of counts. The identical CDR3 is also encoded by other nucleotide sequences in the sample. The gene calls are TRBV7-9 and TRBJ2-1; D call uncertain. The germline CDR1 and CDR2 sequences are SEHNR and FQNEAQ (reference sequence). V lost 5 bases to trimming and J lost 7 bases, with 6 bases between them. This CDR3 is built from 11 residues. CDR3 nucleotide sequence: TGTGCCAGCAGCCCAGAAAATGAGCAGTTCTTC. Translation gives CASSPENEQFF.

This chain uses TRBV2 with TRBJ1-5; possibly TRBD1 for D (6 bases). The CDR3 is made up of 14 amino acids. The ends were cut back, 3 bases at V and 6 bases at J, with 12 bases in the middle. Per germline, CDR1 SNHLY and CDR2 FYNNEI. The CDR3 protein is CASSDPGVRQPQHF. DNA for the CDR3: TGTGCCAGCAGTGACCCAGGGGTTCGTCAGCCCCAGCATTTT.

The chain has TRBV15 and TRBJ2-1; D is possibly TRBD1 (6 bases). This CDR3 is built from 15 residues. Between the trimmed V and J ends, which lost 4 bases and 9 bases, there was a span of 19 bases. Germline assignment: CDR1 LNHNV and CDR2 YYDKDF (reference sequence). This CDR3 is CATSIYREEESEQFF. The CDR3 nucleotides read TGTGCCACCAGCATCTACAGGGAAGAGGAGAGTGAGCAGTTCTTC.

The rearrangement joins TRBV19 to TRBJ2-2; D possibly corresponds to TRBD2 (5 bases). The germline V and J ends were trimmed by 9 bases and 7 bases, with 6 bases remaining between them. CDR3 length equals 10 residues. Looked up from germline, CDR1 is LNHDA and CDR2 is SQIVND (reference sequence). The CDR3 spells CASGVGELFF. CDR3 nucleotides: TGTGCCAGCGGGGTCGGGGAGCTGTTTTTT.

V usage is TRBV16 and J usage is TRBJ2-1; 13 bases line up with TRBD2. V shed 7 bases and J 8 bases; nucleotides not matched to a gene: 5. Germline lookup yields CDR1 KGHSY and CDR2 FQNENV. CDR3 length: 14 amino acids. This chain's CDR3 is CASTGLAGAHEQFF. The CDR3 bases are TGTGCCAGCACCGGACTAGCGGGAGCACATGAGCAGTTCTTC.

The chain combines TRBV14 with TRBJ1-5; D ambiguous. Germline values: CDR1 SGHDN, CDR2 FVKESK. The CDR3 extends over 14 amino acids. With 1 base removed from V and 5 bases from J, the gap between germline ends came to 9 bases. In DNA, the CDR3 is TGTGCCAGCAGCCAAGGGGAAATCGATCAGCCCCAGCATTTT. This gives the protein CASSQGEIDQPQHF. Complete variable domain (other parts from reference TRBV14 and TRBJ1-5): EAGVTQFPSHSVIEKGQTVTLRCDPISGHDNLYWYRRVMGKEIKFLLHFVKESKQDESGMPNNRFLAERTGGTYSTLKVQPAELEDSGVYFCASSQGEIDQPQHFGDGTRLSIL.

This chain uses TRBV10-3 with TRBJ1-4; D is possibly TRBD1 (6 bases). Germline-derived CDR1 and CDR2 are ENHRY and SYGVKD. Trimming shortened V by 6 bases and J by 8 bases, and 10 bases separated the two germline ends. The CDR3 runs 12 residues. CDR3 region: CAISAGDEKLFF. Here the CDR3 DNA reads TGTGCCATCAGCGCAGGGGACGAAAAACTGTTTTTT.

The rearrangement links TRBV19 to TRBJ2-7; 8 bases are a match to TRBD1. J gave up 2 bases and V 4 bases, and 7 bases lay outside the gene matches. This CDR3 contains 15 residues. Germline CDR1 LNHDA, CDR2 SQIVND (reference sequence). The CDR3 bases are TGTGCCAGTAGTACAAGACAGGGGTTGCCCTACGAGCAGTACTTC. It specifies CASSTRQGLPYEQYF.

The chain employs TRBV6-4 and TRBJ2-2; no definite D call. The CDR3 contains 16 residues. Trimming removed 0 bases from V and 8 bases from J, with 16 bases in between. Germline V gene lookup returns CDR1 MRHNA and CDR2 SNTAGT. The chain's CDR3 is CASSDSGTRAIGELFF. DNA of the CDR3: TGTGCCAGCAGTGACTCAGGCACCCGCGCGATAGGGGAGCTGTTTTTT.